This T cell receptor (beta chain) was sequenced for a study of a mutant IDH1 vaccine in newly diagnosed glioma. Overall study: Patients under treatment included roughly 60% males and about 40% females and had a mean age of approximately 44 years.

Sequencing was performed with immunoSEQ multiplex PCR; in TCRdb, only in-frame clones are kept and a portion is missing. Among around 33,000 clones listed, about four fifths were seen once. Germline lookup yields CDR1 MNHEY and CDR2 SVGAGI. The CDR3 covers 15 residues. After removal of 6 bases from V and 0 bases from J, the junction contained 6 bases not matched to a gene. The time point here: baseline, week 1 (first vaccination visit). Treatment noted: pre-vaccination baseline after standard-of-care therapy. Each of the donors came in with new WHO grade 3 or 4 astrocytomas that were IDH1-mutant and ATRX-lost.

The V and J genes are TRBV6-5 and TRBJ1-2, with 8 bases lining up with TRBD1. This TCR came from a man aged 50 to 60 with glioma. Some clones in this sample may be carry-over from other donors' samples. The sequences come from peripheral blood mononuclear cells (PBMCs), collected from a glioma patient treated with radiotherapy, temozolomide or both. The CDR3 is CASRTGVEANYGYTF. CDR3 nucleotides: TGTGCCAGCAGGACAGGGGTGGAAGCTAACTATGGCTACACCTTC.